One sample yielded the 15 T cell receptor beta chains listed below, sequenced in a study of T cell responses to AZD1222 COVID-19 vaccine. TCRdb's table, derived via immunoSEQ multiplex PCR, lists solely in-frame clones and lacks some. The table lists 90,000 to 120,000 clones, 87% of them singletons. The sample in question was peripheral blood, obtained on day 0 of AZD1222 vaccination. The receptor source for this set is an adult in good health.

The chain has TRBV27 and TRBJ2-5; 7 positions match TRBD1. Germline V gene lookup returns CDR1 MNHEY and CDR2 SMNVEV (reference sequence). V lost 0 bases and J lost 7; bases outside the gene matches: 11. This CDR3 has 16 amino acids. Here the CDR3 reads CASSLSLPDWDRTQYF. The CDR3 region has the DNA TGTGCCAGCAGTTTATCTTTACCCGACTGGGACAGGACCCAGTACTTC.

This chain uses TRBV10-3 with TRBJ2-3, with 9 bases fitting TRBD1. Germline V gives CDR1 ENHRY, CDR2 SYGVKD. The J segment lost 3 bases and the V segment lost 2 bases, leaving 3 bases of the junction unmatched. The CDR3 is 15 amino acids. CDR3 sequence: CAISEGTGSTDTQYF. The CDR3 coding sequence is TGTGCCATCAGTGAGGGGACAGGGTCGACAGATACGCAGTATTTT.

The chain has TRBV5-1 and TRBJ1-4, with 8 nucleotides matching TRBD1. CDR3 size: 14 residues. CDR1 is SGHRS, CDR2 YFSETQ, per germline. V dropped 4 bases and J dropped 8; count of bases not matched to a gene: 7. CDR3 DNA: TGCGCCAGCAGCCCGGGACAGGTTGAAGAAAAACTGTTTTTT. Translation: CASSPGQVEEKLFF.

The DNA of the CDR3 is TGTGCCAGCAGCGTGGGCGGGGTCATCTCTGATACGCAGTATTTT. Amino acid sequence: CASSVGGVISDTQYF. The chain combines TRBV9 with TRBJ2-3; tentative D call: TRBD2 (6 bases). In germline, CDR1 is SGDLS, CDR2 YYNGEE. Trimming pared 2 bases from V and 6 bases from J, leaving 16 bases between. The CDR3 sequence is 15 residues long.

The gene calls are TRBV4-3 and TRBJ1-1; D is ambiguous. The CDR3 contains 16 residues. V dropped 6 bases and J dropped 2 bases, with 19 bases sitting between them. The germline CDR1 and CDR2 sequences are LGHNA and YSLEER. The CDR3: CASRPSAGNINTEAFF. In nucleotides, the CDR3 is TGCGCCAGCAGACCCAGTGCGGGCAACATAAACACTGAAGCTTTCTTT.

The rearrangement links TRBV7-3 to TRBJ2-1; D might be TRBD2 (5 bases). The ends were cut back, 5 bases at V and 8 bases at J, with 13 bases in the middle. The CDR3 covers 13 residues. Germline assignment: CDR1 SGHTA and CDR2 FQGTGA. The CDR3 nucleotides are TGTGCCAGCAGCCAACTAGGTCTTGATGAGCAGTTCTTC. Protein: CASSQLGLDEQFF.

The J gene is TRBJ2-1, the V gene TRBV5-1; 7 positions match TRBD1. CDR3 length equals 17 residues. The germline CDR1 and CDR2 sequences are SGHRS and YFSETQ. The ends lost 3 bases at V and 6 bases at J; junction bases unmatched: 15. Here the CDR3 reads CASSSPTRGRSLNEQFF. The CDR3, as DNA: TGCGCCAGCAGCTCACCAACGAGGGGGCGCAGTCTCAATGAGCAGTTCTTC.

V and J are TRBV2 and TRBJ1-1; tentatively, D is TRBD1 (6 bases). V was clipped by 5 bases and J by 1 base, with 11 bases between them. Germline CDR1 reads SNHLY; CDR2 reads FYNNEI. The length of the CDR3 is 14 residues. DNA for the CDR3: TGTGCCAGCAGTCAGGACAGCCCGAACACTGAAGCTTTCTTT. This encodes CASSQDSPNTEAFF.

The V and J genes are TRBV24-1 and TRBJ2-1; TRBD2 agrees at 13 bases. Germline CDR1 is KGHDR and CDR2 is SFDVKD. The ends lost 2 bases at V and 6 bases at J; junction bases unmatched: 9. This CDR3 is built from 18 residues. CDR3: CATSDWGQGTSGTNEQFF. Here the CDR3 DNA reads TGTGCCACCAGTGATTGGGGACAGGGGACTAGCGGGACCAATGAGCAGTTCTTC.

The count of this clone is one. The rearrangement links TRBV18 to TRBJ1-2; TRBD1 aligns across 11 bases. Losses at the gene ends were 3 bases for V and 2 bases for J; bases not matched to a gene: 2. The CDR3 extends over 15 amino acids. Germline loops: CDR1 KGHSH, CDR2 LQKENI. Written as DNA, the CDR3 is TGTGCCAGCTCACCCGGACAGGGGGCGAACTATGGCTACACCTTC. As protein: CASSPGQGANYGYTF.

This chain uses TRBV5-8 with TRBJ1-4; perhaps TRBD1 as D (5 bases). Per the germline V gene, CDR1 is SGHTS and CDR2 is YDEGEE. This CDR3 comprises 14 residues. Trimming shortened V by 3 bases and J by 7 bases, and 13 bases separated the two germline ends. The CDR3, as DNA: TGTGCCAGCAGCTCACCAAGGGGATTTGAAAAACTGTTTTTT. Amino acid sequence: CASSSPRGFEKLFF.

The gene calls are TRBV9 and TRBJ2-7; 10 nucleotides agree with TRBD2. V lost 3 bases, J lost 3 bases, and 6 bases stayed unmatched. This CDR3 has 15 amino acids. The germline V gene encodes CDR1 SGDLS and CDR2 YYNGEE. CDR3 coding DNA: TGTGCCAGCAGCGCCGCCGGGACTAGCGACTACGAGCAGTACTTC. It specifies CASSAAGTSDYEQYF. The whole variable domain, filled in from reference TRBV9 and TRBJ2-7, reads DSGVTQTPKHLITATGQRVTLRCSPRSGDLSVYWYQQSLDQGLQFLIQYYNGEERAKGNILERFSAQQFPDLHSELNLSSLELGDSALYFCASSAAGTSDYEQYFGPGTRLTVT.

The chain carries TRBV7-2 and TRBJ1-3; D perhaps matches TRBD1 (5 bases). This CDR3 contains 13 residues. Germline CDR1 and CDR2: SGHTA and FQGNSA. V lost 0 bases, J lost 6 bases, and 6 bases lay in between. In nucleotides, the CDR3 is TGTGCCAGCAGCTTAGCCAGGGAAAACACCATATATTTT. Amino acids: CASSLARENTIYF.

CDR3 sequence reads: CASSQDRSSGGLSYEQYF. As DNA, the CDR3 is TGCGCCAGCAGCCAAGATCGGTCTAGCGGGGGCCTCTCCTACGAGCAGTACTTC. The rearrangement uses TRBV4-3 and TRBJ2-7; the match to TRBD2 covers 10 bases. V lost 0 bases, J lost 0 bases, and 8 bases stayed unmatched. The CDR3 spans 18 residues. Looked up from germline, CDR1 is LGHNA and CDR2 is YSLEER.

The genes are TRBV7-2 and TRBJ2-7; 8 bases fit TRBD2. With V trimmed by 2 bases and J by 6 bases, 3 bases remained unmatched. The CDR3 runs to 13 residues. The germline gives CDR1 SGHTA, CDR2 FQGNSA. The CDR3: CASSLNLAGEQYF. CDR3 DNA sequence: TGTGCCAGCAGCTTAAACCTAGCGGGCGAGCAGTACTTC.